This TCR beta chain was sequenced during a study of OX40 agonist ivuxolimab in advanced cancers. The ends lost 4 bases at V and 4 bases at J; junction bases unmatched: 12. CDR1 and CDR2 from the germline V gene are SQVTM and ANQGSEA. The CDR3 sequence is 15 residues long. The table came from immunoSEQ multiplex PCR; TCRdb's copy has only in-frame clones and leaves some out. The table shows 35,000 to 40,000 clones, with around 87% occurring only once. The material was CD4+ or CD8+ T cells sorted from blood, obtained in a trial of the OX40 agonist ivuxolimab. V gene TRBV29-1 combines with J gene TRBJ2-7, with 8 bases lining up with TRBD1. This receptor was taken from an adult with an advanced solid tumor such as melanoma, head and neck, liver or kidney cancer. The CDR3, as DNA: TGCAGCGTTGGTCATTTGAGGACAGGGAATTACGAGCAGTACTTC. Its translation: CSVGHLRTGNYEQYF.